This T cell receptor beta chain appears in the sequencing data of a study of early T cells in non-severe SARS-CoV-2 infection. As for the study in general: Sequencing of unsorted whole blood was done on bulk RNA, leaving chains unpaired.

The CDR3 extends over 16 amino acids. V was shortened by 6 bases and J by 0 bases, with 15 bases between the two germline ends. Germline V gives CDR1 LGHNT, CDR2 FRNRAP. Individual cDNA molecules were tagged with unique molecular identifiers, the study reported. TCRdb analysed the 5' RACE reads with MiXCR anew, one entry per CDR3 protein. Of some 50,000 distinct CDR3 sequences in the sample, roughly 9.2% were seen once. The chain links TRBV12-5 to TRBJ1-5; no clear D gene. The receptor was isolated from an adult who was a healthcare worker with PCR-confirmed SARS-CoV-2 infection or an uninfected control (not recorded which). The sequencing input was whole blood. The CDR3 loop reads CASGALEIYSNQPQHF. In nucleotides, the CDR3 is TGTGCTAGTGGGGCACTTGAAATTTATAGCAATCAGCCCCAGCATTTT.